Each of the 28 T cell receptor beta chains below was sequenced from the same sample in a study of OX40 agonist ivuxolimab in advanced cancers. The repertoire was sequenced with immunoSEQ multiplex PCR; TCRdb's copy has only in-frame clones and lacks some. The sample holds about 78,000 clones; over 75% are singletons and the top ten take 0.24%. Sequences were derived from CD4+ or CD8+ T cells sorted from blood, sampled in a trial of the OX40 agonist ivuxolimab. These receptors were collected from an adult with an advanced solid tumor such as melanoma, head and neck, liver or kidney cancer.

This clone was seen a single time. CDR3 coding DNA: TGTGCCAGTACCCCCCAGGCAGCAAACTATGGCTACACCTTC. Translating gives CASTPQAANYGYTF. The chain joins TRBV19 to TRBJ1-2; D gene ambiguous. The CDR3 sequence is 14 residues long. V gave up 7 bases and J gave up 2 bases, with 14 bases separating them. CDR1 LNHDA and CDR2 SQIVND come from the germline V gene (reference sequence).

This clone has only one observation. The rearrangement links TRBV10-3 to TRBJ2-1, with TRBD2 as a possible D gene (5 bases). Trimming removed 5 bases from V and 5 bases from J, with 10 bases in between. Germline V gene sequence: CDR1 ENHRY, CDR2 SYGVKD. The CDR3 runs 13 residues. The DNA for the CDR3 is TGTGCCATCAGTCGGACTCGAGACAATGAGCAGTTCTTC. This codes for CAISRTRDNEQFF.

The chain has TRBV2 and TRBJ2-2; D gene uncertain. V was trimmed by 3 bases and J by 4 bases, leaving 3 bases between them. CDR1 and CDR2 from the germline V gene are SNHLY and FYNNEI. CDR3 length equals 12 residues. Here the CDR3 reads CASSELTGELFF. The CDR3 DNA is TGTGCCAGCAGTGAGCTCACCGGGGAGCTGTTTTTT.

The chain has TRBV7-6 and TRBJ1-3, with no clear D. The germline V and J ends were trimmed by 5 bases and 0 bases, with 8 bases remaining between them. The CDR3 sequence is 14 residues long. Germline-derived CDR1 and CDR2 are SGHVS and FNYEAQ. The CDR3 bases are TGTGCCAGCAGCCTGCTGATCTCTGGAAACACCATATATTTT. Encoded protein: CASSLLISGNTIYF. Combining the CDR3 with reference TRBV7-6 and TRBJ1-3 gives the whole variable domain GAGVSQSPRYKVTKRGQDVALRCDPISGHVSLYWYRQALGQGPEFLTYFNYEAQQDKSGLPNDRFSAERPEGSISTLTIQRTEQRDSAMYRCASSLLISGNTIYFGEGSWLTVV.

This rearrangement joins TRBV28 to TRBJ2-1; D is possibly TRBD2 (6 bases). Germline V gene data show CDR1 as MDHEN and CDR2 as SYDVKM. V was shortened by 2 bases and J by 2 bases, with 13 bases between the two germline ends. The CDR3 runs to 16 residues. CDR3 amino acids: CASSLPRERAYNEQFF. CDR3 bases: TGTGCCAGCAGTTTACCCCGGGAGCGGGCCTACAATGAGCAGTTCTTC. The variable domain in full, completed from reference TRBV28 and TRBJ2-1, reads DVKVTQSSRYLVKRTGEKVFLECVQDMDHENMFWYRQDPGLGLRLIYFSYDVKMKEKGDIPEGYSVSREKKERFSLILESASTNQTSMYLCASSLPRERAYNEQFFGPGTRLTVL.

The chain couples TRBV11-1 to TRBJ2-1; TRBD2 aligns across 11 bases. Germline loops: CDR1 SGHAT, CDR2 FQDESV (reference sequence). V trimming: 2 bases; J trimming: 4 bases; junction bases outside the gene matches: 4. The CDR3 spans 16 residues. CDR3 bases: TGTGCCAGCAGCTTATATAGCGGGAGGGGGTACAATGAGCAGTTCTTC. This translates into CASSLYSGRGYNEQFF.

This sequence joins TRBV21-1 and TRBJ2-7; TRBD2 is taken as the D call from the table, unchecked against the DNA. TRBV21-1 is marked as a pseudogene. The CDR3 spans 14 residues. The CDR3 protein is CASSEERVSYEQYF. CDR3 nucleotides: TGTGCCAGCAGCGAGGAGCGGGTCTCCTACGAGCAGTACTTC.

This chain connects TRBV9 to TRBJ2-5; TRBD2 matches 8 bases. Trimming removed 2 bases from V and 5 bases from J; junction bases left unmatched: 8. CDR3 size: 15 residues. Germline CDR1 is SGDLS and CDR2 is YYNGEE. CDR3 coding DNA: TGTGCCAGCAGCGTTTCGGGCGGGAGGATGGAGACCCAGTACTTC. Translating gives CASSVSGGRMETQYF.

The chain uses TRBV7-2 and TRBJ2-1, with 10 bases matching TRBD2. The V gene's germline CDR1 is SGHTA and CDR2 FQGNSA. This CDR3 is built from 16 residues. The junction had 6 bases not matched to a gene; V was cut back by 5 bases and J by 2 bases. The CDR3 region is CASSPRTSGPYNEQFF. The CDR3 nucleotides read TGTGCCAGCAGCCCGCGGACTAGCGGACCCTACAATGAGCAGTTCTTC.

V gene TRBV11-3 combines with J gene TRBJ2-1; 11 positions agree with TRBD2. Losses at the gene ends were 1 base for V and 2 bases for J; bases not matched to a gene: 4. This CDR3 has 17 amino acids. The germline V gene encodes CDR1 SGHNT and CDR2 YENEEA. The DNA for the CDR3 is TGTGCCAGCAGCTTAGGGGTAGCGGGAGGGCCCTACAATGAGCAGTTCTTC. It yields the protein CASSLGVAGGPYNEQFF.

The chain has TRBV2 and TRBJ1-2; 9 bases are shared with TRBD1. Germline V gene lookup returns CDR1 SNHLY and CDR2 FYNNEI. The CDR3 spans 13 residues. J gave up 5 bases and V 6 bases, and 4 bases lay outside the gene matches. CDR3 nucleotide sequence: TGTGCCAGCAGGGAACAGGGGGCTTATGGCTACACCTTC. It translates to CASREQGAYGYTF.

This rearrangement joins TRBV4-1 to TRBJ2-7; 8 nucleotides agree with TRBD1. Per the germline V gene, CDR1 is MGHRA and CDR2 is YSYEKL. The CDR3 sequence is 15 residues long. Germline trimming cut 1 base from V and 3 bases from J; bases unmatched to any gene: 5. The CDR3 region has the DNA TGCGCCAGCAGCCAAGGGACAGGGCCCTACTACGAGCAGTACTTC. Translated: CASSQGTGPYYEQYF.

V is TRBV5-1 and J is TRBJ2-1; 7 bases map to TRBD2. The CDR3 runs 16 residues. Unmatched junction bases numbered 9, after V lost 4 bases and J lost 2 bases. Germline values: CDR1 SGHRS, CDR2 YFSETQ. CDR3 amino acids: CASSPPLADPYNEQFF. In nucleotides, the CDR3 is TGCGCCAGCAGCCCCCCCCTAGCGGACCCCTACAATGAGCAGTTCTTC.

The chain uses TRBV29-1 and TRBJ2-1; TRBD2 matches at 9 bases. The CDR3 contains 15 residues. The germline V gene has CDR1 SQVTM and CDR2 ANQGSEA. V dropped 6 bases and J dropped 6; count of bases not matched to a gene: 12. Written as DNA, the CDR3 is TGCAGCGTGGCCCCCAGGATAGCGGGAGTCAATGAGCAGTTCTTC. Amino acids: CSVAPRIAGVNEQFF.

CDR3 sequence reads: CASSYLQGAYNEQFF. In DNA, the CDR3 is TGCGCCAGCAGCTACCTACAGGGGGCCTACAATGAGCAGTTCTTC. The chain links TRBV5-1 to TRBJ2-1; 8 bases are shared with TRBD1. V lost 3 bases, J lost 2 bases, and 4 bases stayed unmatched. This CDR3 is built from 15 residues. The germline CDR1 and CDR2 sequences are SGHRS and YFSETQ.

With respect to this clone: The junction does not match germline at one end; this may be a read error. For the CDR3, the DNA is TGCAGTGCAGGGCCTCGCTACGAGCAGTGCTTC. Translation: CSAGPRYEQCF. The rearrangement uses TRBV20-1 and TRBJ2-7; D call uncertain. Germline lookup yields CDR1 DFQATT and CDR2 SNEGSKA (reference sequence). The length of the CDR3 is 11 residues.

The chain is built from TRBV28 and TRBJ1-5; possibly TRBD1 for D (6 bases). Trimming removed 6 bases from V and 0 bases from J, with 12 bases in between. The CDR3 consists of 15 residues. Germline values: CDR1 MDHEN, CDR2 SYDVKM. The CDR3, as DNA: TGTGCCAGCAGATGGGGGCCGTATAGCAATCAGCCCCAGCATTTT. It codes for CASRWGPYSNQPQHF.

This clone was detected a few times. The J gene is TRBJ1-2, the V gene TRBV19; 10 nucleotides align to TRBD1. The V and J ends lost 9 bases and 8 bases, in that order; junction bases with no gene match: 9. Looked up from germline, CDR1 is LNHDA and CDR2 is SQIVND (reference sequence). The CDR3 has 13 amino acids. CDR3 loop: CASDSGTGVGYTF. For the CDR3, the DNA is TGTGCCAGCGATTCGGGGACAGGGGTCGGCTACACCTTC.

The chain combines TRBV7-3 with TRBJ2-2; possible D gene TRBD2, 5 bases. This CDR3 contains 14 residues. Germline CDR1 is SGHTA and CDR2 is FQGTGA. V shed 5 bases and J shed 1 base, with 8 bases lying between them. DNA of the CDR3: TGTGCCAGCAGCCCCGGACTGAACACCGGGGAGCTGTTTTTT. Translating gives CASSPGLNTGELFF. The full variable domain, rest sourced from reference TRBV7-3 and TRBJ2-2, is GAGVSQTPSNKVTEKGKYVELRCDPISGHTALYWYRQSLGQGPEFLIYFQGTGAADDSGLPNDRFFAVRPEGSVSTLKIQRTERGDSAVYLCASSPGLNTGELFFGEGSRLTVL.

V gene TRBV7-6 combines with J gene TRBJ2-7, with unresolved D. The V gene lost 5 bases and the J gene lost 6 bases, with 14 bases spanning the gap. Germline CDR1 is SGHVS and CDR2 is FNYEAQ. This CDR3 is 13 amino acids long. The CDR3 sequence: CASSLIGSSEQYF. In nucleotides, the CDR3 is TGTGCCAGCAGCCTTATAGGCAGCTCCGAGCAGTACTTC.

The chain has TRBV11-2 and TRBJ1-1, with D uncertain. Germline loops: CDR1 SGHAT, CDR2 FQNNGV. The CDR3 loop spans 15 amino acids. Trimming left V 0 bases short and J 4 bases short, with 12 bases between. CDR3 residues: CASSLDGHLGTEAFF. The CDR3, as DNA: TGTGCCAGCAGCTTAGATGGGCACCTAGGCACTGAAGCTTTCTTT.

The rearrangement links TRBV18 to TRBJ2-2; 10 nucleotides align to TRBD1. Trimming cost V 6 bases and J 4 bases; bases outside gene matches: 5. CDR3 length equals 15 residues. Germline V lookup: CDR1 KGHSH, CDR2 LQKENI. The CDR3 reads CASSERTGGTGELFF. CDR3 in DNA: TGTGCCAGCTCCGAACGGACAGGGGGCACCGGGGAGCTGTTTTTT.

This rearrangement joins TRBV6-1 to TRBJ2-7; D may be TRBD2 (5 bases). Between the trimmed V and J ends, which lost 6 bases and 3 bases, there was a span of 12 bases. The germline V gene has CDR1 MNHNS and CDR2 SASEGT. The CDR3 sequence is 13 residues long. CDR3 loop: CASSKTGIYEQYF. The CDR3 coding sequence is TGTGCCAGCAGCAAAACCGGGATCTACGAGCAGTACTTC.

This chain connects TRBV6-5 to TRBJ2-4; unclear D gene. CDR1 is MNHEY, CDR2 SVGAGI, per germline. Trimming shortened V by 2 bases and J by 5 bases, and 7 bases separated the two germline ends. The CDR3 is made up of 13 amino acids. This chain's CDR3 is CASSYGPQNIQYF. The CDR3 DNA reads TGTGCCAGCAGTTACGGCCCCCAAAACATTCAGTACTTC.

This clone was observed a single time. The rearrangement joins TRBV7-9 to TRBJ2-3; D is uncertain. Trimming pared 1 base from V and 0 bases from J, leaving 14 bases between. The germline V gene encodes CDR1 SEHNR and CDR2 FQNEAQ (reference sequence). The CDR3 consists of 17 residues. The CDR3 DNA follows: TGTGCCAGCAGCTTAGTTCGCGGCAGTCCTAGCACAGATACGCAGTATTTT. It codes for CASSLVRGSPSTDTQYF.

The V call is TRBV5-4, the J call TRBJ2-2; 10 positions match TRBD1. J lost 4 bases, V lost 3 bases, and 0 bases had no gene match. CDR1 and CDR2 (germline): SGHNT, YYREEE (reference sequence). The CDR3 loop spans 14 amino acids. The CDR3 nucleotides are TGTGCCAGCAGCTGGACAGGGGGCACCGGGGAGCTGTTTTTT. Translated: CASSWTGGTGELFF. The complete variable domain, with remaining parts taken from reference TRBV5-4 and TRBJ2-2, reads ETGVTQSPTHLIKTRGQQVTLRCSSQSGHNTVSWYQQALGQGPQFIFQYYREEENGRGNFPPRFSGLQFPNYSSELNVNALELDDSALYLCASSWTGGTGELFFGEGSRLTVL.

Regarding this clone: Other nucleotide sequences in the sample specify the same CDR3. The gene calls are TRBV6-1 and TRBJ1-5, with a tentative D call TRBD1 (5 bases). Trimming took 0 bases from V and 6 from J, leaving 12 bases between them. Looked up from germline, CDR1 is MNHNS and CDR2 is SASEGT. The CDR3 is made up of 15 amino acids. The CDR3 here is CASSEAIQGSQPQHF. The CDR3 DNA reads as TGTGCCAGCAGTGAAGCGATCCAGGGTAGTCAGCCCCAGCATTTT.

This chain uses TRBV29-1 with TRBJ1-1, with D unclear. This CDR3 is built from 13 residues. CDR1 SQVTM and CDR2 ANQGSEA come from the germline V gene. V lost 1 base, J lost 0 bases, and 6 bases lay in between. The CDR3 DNA is TGCAGCGTTGAAGTGATCTTGAACACTGAAGCTTTCTTT. It yields the protein CSVEVILNTEAFF.